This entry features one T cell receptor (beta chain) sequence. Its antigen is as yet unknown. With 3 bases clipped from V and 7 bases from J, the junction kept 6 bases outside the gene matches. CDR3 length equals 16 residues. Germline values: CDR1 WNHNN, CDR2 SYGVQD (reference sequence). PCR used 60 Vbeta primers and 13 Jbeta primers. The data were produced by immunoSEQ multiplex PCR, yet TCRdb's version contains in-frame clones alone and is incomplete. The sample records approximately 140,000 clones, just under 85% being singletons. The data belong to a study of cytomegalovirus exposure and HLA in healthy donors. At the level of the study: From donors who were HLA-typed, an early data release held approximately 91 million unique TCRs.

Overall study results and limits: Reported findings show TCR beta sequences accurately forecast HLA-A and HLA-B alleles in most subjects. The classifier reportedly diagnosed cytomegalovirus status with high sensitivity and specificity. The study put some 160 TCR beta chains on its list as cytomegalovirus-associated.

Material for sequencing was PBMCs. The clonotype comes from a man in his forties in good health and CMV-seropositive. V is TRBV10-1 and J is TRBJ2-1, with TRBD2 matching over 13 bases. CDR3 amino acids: CASSDPGTSGVNEQFF. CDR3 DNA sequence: TGCGCCAGCAGTGACCCCGGGACTAGCGGGGTAAATGAGCAGTTCTTC.